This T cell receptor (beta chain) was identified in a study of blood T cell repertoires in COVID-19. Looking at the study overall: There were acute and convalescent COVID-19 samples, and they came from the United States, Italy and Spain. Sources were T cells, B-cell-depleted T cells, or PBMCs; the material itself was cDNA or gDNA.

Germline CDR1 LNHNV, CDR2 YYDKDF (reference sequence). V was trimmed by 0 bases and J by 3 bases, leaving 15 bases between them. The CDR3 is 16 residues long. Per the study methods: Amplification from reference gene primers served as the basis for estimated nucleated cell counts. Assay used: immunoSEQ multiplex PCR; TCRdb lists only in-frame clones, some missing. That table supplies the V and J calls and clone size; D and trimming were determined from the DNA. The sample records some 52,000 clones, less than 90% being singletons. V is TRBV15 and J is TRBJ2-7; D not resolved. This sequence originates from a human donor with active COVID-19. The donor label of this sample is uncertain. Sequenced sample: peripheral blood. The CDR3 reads CATSRDISTAYYEQYF. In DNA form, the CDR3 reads TGTGCCACCAGCAGAGATATATCAACAGCATACTACGAGCAGTACTTC. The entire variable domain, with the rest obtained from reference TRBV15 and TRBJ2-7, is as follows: DAMVIQNPRYQVTQFGKPVTLSCSQTLNHNVMYWYQQKSSQAPKLLFHYYDKDFNNEADTPDNFQSRRPNTSFCFLDIRSPGLGDTAMYLCATSRDISTAYYEQYFGPGTRLTVT.